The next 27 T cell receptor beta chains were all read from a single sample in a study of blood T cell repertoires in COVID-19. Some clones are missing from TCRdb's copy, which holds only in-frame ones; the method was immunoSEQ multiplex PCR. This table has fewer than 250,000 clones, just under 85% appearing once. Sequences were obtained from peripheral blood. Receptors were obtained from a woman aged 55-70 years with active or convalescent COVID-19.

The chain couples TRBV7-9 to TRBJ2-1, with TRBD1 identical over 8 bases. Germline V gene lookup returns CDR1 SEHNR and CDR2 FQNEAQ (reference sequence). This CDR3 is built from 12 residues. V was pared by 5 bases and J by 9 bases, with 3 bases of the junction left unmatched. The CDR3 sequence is CASSPRGPEQFF. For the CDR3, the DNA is TGTGCCAGCAGCCCCAGGGGGCCTGAGCAGTTCTTC.

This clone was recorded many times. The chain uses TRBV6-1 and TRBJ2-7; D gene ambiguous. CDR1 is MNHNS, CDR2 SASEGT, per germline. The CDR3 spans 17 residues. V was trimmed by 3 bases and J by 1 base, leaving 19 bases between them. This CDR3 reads CASSDNFSGRRSYEQYV. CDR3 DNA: TGTGCCAGCAGTGATAATTTTTCGGGTCGTCGGTCCTACGAGCAGTACGTC.

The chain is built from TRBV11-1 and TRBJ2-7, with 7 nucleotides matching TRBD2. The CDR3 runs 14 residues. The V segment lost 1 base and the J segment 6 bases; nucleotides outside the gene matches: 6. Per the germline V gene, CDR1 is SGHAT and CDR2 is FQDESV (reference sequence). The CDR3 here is CASSLVSSGREQYF. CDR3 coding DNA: TGTGCCAGCAGCTTAGTTAGTAGCGGGCGCGAGCAGTACTTC.

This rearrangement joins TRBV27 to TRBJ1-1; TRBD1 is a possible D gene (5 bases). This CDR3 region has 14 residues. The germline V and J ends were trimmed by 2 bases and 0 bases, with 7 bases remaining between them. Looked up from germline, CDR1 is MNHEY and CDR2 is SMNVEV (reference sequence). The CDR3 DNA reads TGTGCCAGCAGTTTAGGACACATGAACACTGAAGCTTTCTTT. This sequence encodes CASSLGHMNTEAFF.

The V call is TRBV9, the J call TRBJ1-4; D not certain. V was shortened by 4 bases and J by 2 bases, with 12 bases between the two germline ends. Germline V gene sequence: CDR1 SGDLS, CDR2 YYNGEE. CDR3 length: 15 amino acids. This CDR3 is CASSSRVGTNEKLFF. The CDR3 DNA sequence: TGTGCCAGCAGCTCGAGGGTAGGCACTAATGAAAAACTGTTTTTT.

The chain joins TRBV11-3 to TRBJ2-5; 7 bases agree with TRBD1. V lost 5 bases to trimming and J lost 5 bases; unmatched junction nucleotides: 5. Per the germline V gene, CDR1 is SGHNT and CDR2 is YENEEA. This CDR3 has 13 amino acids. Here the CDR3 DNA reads TGTGCCAGCAGCCAGAACAGGGGCGAGACCCAGTACTTC. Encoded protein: CASSQNRGETQYF.

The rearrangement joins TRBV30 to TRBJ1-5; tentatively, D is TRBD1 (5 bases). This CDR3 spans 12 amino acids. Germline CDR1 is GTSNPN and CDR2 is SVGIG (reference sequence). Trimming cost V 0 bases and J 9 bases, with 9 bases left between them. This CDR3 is CAWSVQVGPQHF. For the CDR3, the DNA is TGTGCCTGGAGTGTACAGGTGGGGCCCCAGCATTTT.

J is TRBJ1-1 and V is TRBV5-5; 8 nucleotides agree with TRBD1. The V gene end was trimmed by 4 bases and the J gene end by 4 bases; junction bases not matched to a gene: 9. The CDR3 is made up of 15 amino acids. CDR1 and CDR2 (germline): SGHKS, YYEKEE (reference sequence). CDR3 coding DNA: TGTGCCAGCAGCCCGGACAGGGTTTGGATCACTGAAGCTTTCTTT. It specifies CASSPDRVWITEAFF.

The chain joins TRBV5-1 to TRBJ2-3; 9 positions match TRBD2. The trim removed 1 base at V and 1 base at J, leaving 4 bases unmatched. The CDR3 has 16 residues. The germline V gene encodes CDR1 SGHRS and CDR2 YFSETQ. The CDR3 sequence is CASSLSPSGGTDTQYF. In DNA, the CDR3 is TGCGCCAGCAGCTTGAGCCCTAGCGGGGGCACAGATACGCAGTATTTT.

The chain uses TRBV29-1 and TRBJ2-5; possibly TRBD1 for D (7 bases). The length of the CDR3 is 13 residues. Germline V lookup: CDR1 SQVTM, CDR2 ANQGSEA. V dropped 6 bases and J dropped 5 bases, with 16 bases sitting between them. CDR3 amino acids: CSVNPQGRETQYF. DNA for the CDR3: TGCAGCGTCAACCCACAGGGGAGGGAGACCCAGTACTTC.

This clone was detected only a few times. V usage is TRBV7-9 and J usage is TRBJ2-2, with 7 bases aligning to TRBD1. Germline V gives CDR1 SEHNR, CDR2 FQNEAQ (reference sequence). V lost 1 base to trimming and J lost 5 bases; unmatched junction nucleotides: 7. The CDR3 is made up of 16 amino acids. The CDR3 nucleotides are TGTGCCAGCAGCTTAGATGCAGGGGGTAAAACCGGGGAGCTGTTTTTT. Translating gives CASSLDAGGKTGELFF.

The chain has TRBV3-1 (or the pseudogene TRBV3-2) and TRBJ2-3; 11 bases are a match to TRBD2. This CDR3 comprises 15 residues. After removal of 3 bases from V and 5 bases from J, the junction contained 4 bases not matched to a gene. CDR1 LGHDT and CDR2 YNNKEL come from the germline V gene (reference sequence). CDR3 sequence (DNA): TGTGCCAGCAGCCAGCTAGCGGGGGGTTTAGATACGCAGTATTTT. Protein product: CASSQLAGGLDTQYF.

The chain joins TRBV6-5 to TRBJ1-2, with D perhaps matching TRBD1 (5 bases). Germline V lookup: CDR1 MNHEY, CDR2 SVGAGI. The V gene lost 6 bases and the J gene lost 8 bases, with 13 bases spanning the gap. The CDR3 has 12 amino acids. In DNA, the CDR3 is TGTGCCAGCAGCCTTGACAGTTACGGCTACACCTTC. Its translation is CASSLDSYGYTF.

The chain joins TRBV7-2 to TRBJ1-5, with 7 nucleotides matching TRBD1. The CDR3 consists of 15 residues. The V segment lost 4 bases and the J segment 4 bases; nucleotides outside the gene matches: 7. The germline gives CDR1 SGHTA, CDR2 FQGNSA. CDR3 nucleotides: TGTGCCAGCAGCTCCACTGGGACAGAAAATCAGCCCCAGCATTTT. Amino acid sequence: CASSSTGTENQPQHF.

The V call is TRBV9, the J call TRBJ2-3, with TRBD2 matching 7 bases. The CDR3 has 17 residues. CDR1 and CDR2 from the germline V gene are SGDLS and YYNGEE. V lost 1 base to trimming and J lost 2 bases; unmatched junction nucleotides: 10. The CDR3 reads CASSVKASGYYTDTQYF. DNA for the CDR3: TGTGCCAGCAGCGTAAAGGCTAGCGGCTACTACACAGATACGCAGTATTTT.

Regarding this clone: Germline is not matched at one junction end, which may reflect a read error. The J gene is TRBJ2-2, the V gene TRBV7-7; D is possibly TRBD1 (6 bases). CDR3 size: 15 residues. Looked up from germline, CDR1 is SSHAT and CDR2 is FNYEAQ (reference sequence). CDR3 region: CASSWSQGGTGELFF. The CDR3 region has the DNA TGTGCTAGCAGCTGGTCACAGGGTGGCACCGGGGAGCTGTTTTTT.

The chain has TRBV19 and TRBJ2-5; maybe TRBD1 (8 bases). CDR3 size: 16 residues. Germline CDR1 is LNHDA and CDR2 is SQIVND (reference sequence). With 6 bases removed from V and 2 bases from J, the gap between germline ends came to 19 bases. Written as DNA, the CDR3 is TGTGCCAGTAGCCTCACAGGGGGGGCCCTTCAAGAGACCCAGTACTTC. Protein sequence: CASSLTGGALQETQYF.

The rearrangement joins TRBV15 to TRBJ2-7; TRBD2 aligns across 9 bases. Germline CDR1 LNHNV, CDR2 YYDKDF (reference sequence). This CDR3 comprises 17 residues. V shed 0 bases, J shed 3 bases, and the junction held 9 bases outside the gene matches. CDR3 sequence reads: CATSREGLSGSIYEQYF. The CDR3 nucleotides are TGTGCCACCAGCAGAGAGGGGCTTAGCGGGAGTATCTACGAGCAGTACTTC.

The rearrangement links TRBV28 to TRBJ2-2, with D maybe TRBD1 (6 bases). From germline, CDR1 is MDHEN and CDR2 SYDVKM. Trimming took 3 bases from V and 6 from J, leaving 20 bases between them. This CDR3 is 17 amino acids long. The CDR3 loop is CASSFILQGFGAGELFF. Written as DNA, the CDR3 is TGTGCCAGCAGTTTTATTCTGCAGGGGTTCGGGGCCGGGGAGCTGTTTTTT.

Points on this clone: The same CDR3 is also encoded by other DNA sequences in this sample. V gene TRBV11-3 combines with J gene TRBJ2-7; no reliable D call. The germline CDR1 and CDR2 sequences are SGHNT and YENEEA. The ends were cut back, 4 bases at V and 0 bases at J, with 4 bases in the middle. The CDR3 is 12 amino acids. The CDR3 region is CASSSSSYEQYF. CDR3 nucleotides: TGTGCCAGCAGCTCCAGCTCCTACGAGCAGTACTTC. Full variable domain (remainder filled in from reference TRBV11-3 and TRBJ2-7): EAGVVQSPRYKIIEKKQPVAFWCNPISGHNTLYWYLQNLGQGPELLIRYENEEAVDDSQLPKDRFSAERLKGVDSTLKIQPAELGDSAVYLCASSSSSYEQYFGPGTRLTVT.

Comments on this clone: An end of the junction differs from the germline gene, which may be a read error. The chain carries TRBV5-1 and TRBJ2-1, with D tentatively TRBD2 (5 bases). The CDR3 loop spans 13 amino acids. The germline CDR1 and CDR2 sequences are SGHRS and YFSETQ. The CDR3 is CASSFAEDSPRIF. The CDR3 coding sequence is TGCGCCAGCAGCTTCGCGGAGGACTCCCCTCGGATCTTC. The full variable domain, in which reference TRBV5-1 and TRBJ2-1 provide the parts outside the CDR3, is KAGVTQTPRYLIKTRGQQVTLSCSPISGHRSVSWYQQTPGQGLQFLFEYFSETQRNKGNFPGRFSGRQFSNSRSEMNVSTLELGDSALYLCASSFAEDSPRIFGPGTRLTVL.

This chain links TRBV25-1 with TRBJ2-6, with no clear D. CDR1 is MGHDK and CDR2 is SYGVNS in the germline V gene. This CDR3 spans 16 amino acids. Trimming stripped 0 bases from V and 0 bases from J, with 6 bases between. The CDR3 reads CASSEYGSSGANVLTF. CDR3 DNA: TGTGCCAGCAGTGAATACGGGTCCTCTGGGGCCAACGTCCTGACTTTC.

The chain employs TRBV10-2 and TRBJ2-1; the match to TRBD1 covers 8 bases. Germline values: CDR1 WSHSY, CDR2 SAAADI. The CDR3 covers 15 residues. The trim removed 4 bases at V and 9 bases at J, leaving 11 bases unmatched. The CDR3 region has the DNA TGCGCCAGCAGTGTGACAGGGGAAGCCCTGGGTGAGCAGTTCTTC. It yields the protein CASSVTGEALGEQFF.

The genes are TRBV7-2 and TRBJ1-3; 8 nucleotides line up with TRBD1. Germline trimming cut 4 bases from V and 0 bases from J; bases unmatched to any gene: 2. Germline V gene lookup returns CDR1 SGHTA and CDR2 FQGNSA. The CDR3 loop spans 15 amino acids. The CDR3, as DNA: TGTGCCAGCAGCTGGACAGGGCCCTCTGGAAACACCATATATTTT. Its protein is CASSWTGPSGNTIYF. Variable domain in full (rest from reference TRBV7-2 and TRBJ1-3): GAGVSQSPSNKVTEKGKDVELRCDPISGHTALYWYRQSLGQGLEFLIYFQGNSAPDKSGLPSDRFSAERTGGSVSTLTIQRTQQEDSAVYLCASSWTGPSGNTIYFGEGSWLTVV.

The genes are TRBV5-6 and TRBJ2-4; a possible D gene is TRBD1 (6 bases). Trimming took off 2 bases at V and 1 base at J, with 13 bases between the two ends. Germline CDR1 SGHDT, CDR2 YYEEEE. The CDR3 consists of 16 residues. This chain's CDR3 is CASSLTGILAKNIQYF. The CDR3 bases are TGTGCCAGCAGCTTAACAGGGATTTTGGCCAAAAACATTCAGTACTTC.

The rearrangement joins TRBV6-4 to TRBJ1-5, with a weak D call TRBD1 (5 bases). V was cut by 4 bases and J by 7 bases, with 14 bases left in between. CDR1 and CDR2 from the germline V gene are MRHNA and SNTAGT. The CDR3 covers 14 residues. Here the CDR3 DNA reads TGTGCCAGCAGTGTAGAGGCAGGGCAACAGCCCCAGCATTTT. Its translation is CASSVEAGQQPQHF.

In DNA, the CDR3 is TGTGCCAGCAGCCACGCTAGACTCGGGACCCTGGAGGGTGAAAAACTGTTTTTT. It codes for CASSHARLGTLEGEKLFF. V is TRBV3-1 (or the pseudogene TRBV3-2) and J is TRBJ1-4; TRBD1 is a possible D gene (5 bases). The V and J ends lost 3 bases and 7 bases respectively, with 24 bases between them. Germline lookup yields CDR1 LGHDT and CDR2 YNNKEL (reference sequence). CDR3 length equals 18 residues.